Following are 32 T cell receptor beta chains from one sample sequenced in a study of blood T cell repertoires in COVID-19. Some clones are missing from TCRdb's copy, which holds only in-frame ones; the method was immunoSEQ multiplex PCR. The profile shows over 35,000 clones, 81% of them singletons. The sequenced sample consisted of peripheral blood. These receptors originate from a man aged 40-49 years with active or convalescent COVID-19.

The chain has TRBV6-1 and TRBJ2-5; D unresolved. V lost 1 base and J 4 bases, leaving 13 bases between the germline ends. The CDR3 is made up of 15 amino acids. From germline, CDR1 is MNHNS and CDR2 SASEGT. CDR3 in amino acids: CASSEGAALVETQYF. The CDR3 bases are TGTGCCAGCAGTGAAGGGGCAGCCCTTGTAGAGACCCAGTACTTC.

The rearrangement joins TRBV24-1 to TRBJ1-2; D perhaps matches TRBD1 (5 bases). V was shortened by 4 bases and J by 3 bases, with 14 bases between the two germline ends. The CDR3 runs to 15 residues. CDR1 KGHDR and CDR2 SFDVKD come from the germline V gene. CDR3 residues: CATSDAAGGDYGYTF. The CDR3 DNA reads TGTGCCACCAGTGACGCAGCGGGGGGAGACTATGGCTACACCTTC.

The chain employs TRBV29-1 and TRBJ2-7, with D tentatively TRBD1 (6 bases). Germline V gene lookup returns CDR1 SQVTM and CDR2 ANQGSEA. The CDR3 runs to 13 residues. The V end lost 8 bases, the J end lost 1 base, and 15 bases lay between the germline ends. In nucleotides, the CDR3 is TGCAGCTACACAGGAGACAGGTCCTACGAGCAGTACTTC. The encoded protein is CSYTGDRSYEQYF.

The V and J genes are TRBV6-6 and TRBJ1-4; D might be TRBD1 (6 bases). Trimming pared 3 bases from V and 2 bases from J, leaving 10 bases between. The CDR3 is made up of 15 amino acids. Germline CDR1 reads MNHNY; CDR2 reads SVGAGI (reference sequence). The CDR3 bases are TGTGCCAGCAGTTATAGGGGGGGCACTAATGAAAAACTGTTTTTT. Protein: CASSYRGGTNEKLFF.

CDR3 DNA sequence: TGTGCCAGCCAAGCAGGGGACGAGCAGTACTTC. This codes for CASQAGDEQYF. The J gene is TRBJ2-7, the V gene TRBV7-9; D is possibly TRBD1 (6 bases). From germline, CDR1 is SEHNR and CDR2 FQNEAQ (reference sequence). The CDR3 runs 11 residues. V was pared by 8 bases and J by 5 bases, with 10 bases between.

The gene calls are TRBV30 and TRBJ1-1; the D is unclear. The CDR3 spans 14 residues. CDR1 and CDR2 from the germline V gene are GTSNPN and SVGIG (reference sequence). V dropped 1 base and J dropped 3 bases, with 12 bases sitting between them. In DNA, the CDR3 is TGTGCCTGGAGTGGCATCAGGTTGGACACTGAAGCTTTCTTT. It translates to CAWSGIRLDTEAFF. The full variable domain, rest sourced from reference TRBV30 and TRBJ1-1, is SQTIHQWPATLVQPVGSPLSLECTVEGTSNPNLYWYRQAAGRGLQLLFYSVGIGQISSEVPQNLSASRPQDRQFILSSKKLLLSDSGFYLCAWSGIRLDTEAFFGQGTRLTVV.

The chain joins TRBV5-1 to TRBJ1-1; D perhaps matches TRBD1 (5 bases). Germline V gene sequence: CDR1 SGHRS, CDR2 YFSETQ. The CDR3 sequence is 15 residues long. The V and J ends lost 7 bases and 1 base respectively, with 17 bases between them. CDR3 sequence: CASLSGYGGNTEAFF. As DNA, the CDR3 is TGCGCCAGCCTTAGTGGGTACGGGGGGAACACTGAAGCTTTCTTT.

CDR3 amino acids: CASSYGQGGYTF. The CDR3 DNA reads as TGCGCCAGCAGTTACGGACAGGGAGGCTACACCTTC. This chain connects TRBV4-3 to TRBJ1-2; 8 bases fit TRBD1. V dropped 6 bases and J dropped 8; count of bases not matched to a gene: 5. The CDR3 extends over 12 amino acids. Germline V CDR1 and CDR2: LGHNA, YSLEER.

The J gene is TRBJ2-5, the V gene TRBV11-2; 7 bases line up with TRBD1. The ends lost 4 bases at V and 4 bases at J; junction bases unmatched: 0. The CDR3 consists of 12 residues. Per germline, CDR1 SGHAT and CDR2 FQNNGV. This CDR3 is CASSWDRETQYF. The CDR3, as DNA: TGTGCCAGCAGCTGGGACAGAGAGACCCAGTACTTC.

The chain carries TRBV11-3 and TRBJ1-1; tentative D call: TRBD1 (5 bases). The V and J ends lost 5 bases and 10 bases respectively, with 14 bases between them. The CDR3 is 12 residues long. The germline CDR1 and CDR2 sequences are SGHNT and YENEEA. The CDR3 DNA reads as TGTGCCAGCAGCAGGGACTTAACGGCAGCTTTCTTT. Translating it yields CASSRDLTAAFF.

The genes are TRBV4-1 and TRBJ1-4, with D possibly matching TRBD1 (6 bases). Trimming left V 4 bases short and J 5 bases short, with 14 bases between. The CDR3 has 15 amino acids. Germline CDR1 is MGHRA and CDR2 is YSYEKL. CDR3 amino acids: CASSPSGQSNEKLFF. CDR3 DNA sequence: TGCGCCAGCAGCCCCTCCGGACAGTCAAATGAAAAACTGTTTTTT.

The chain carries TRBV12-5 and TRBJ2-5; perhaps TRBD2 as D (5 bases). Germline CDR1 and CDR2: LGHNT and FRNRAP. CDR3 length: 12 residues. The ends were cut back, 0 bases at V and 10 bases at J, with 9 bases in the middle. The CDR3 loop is CASGLVNEGQYF. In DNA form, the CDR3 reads TGTGCTAGTGGTTTGGTAAACGAGGGCCAGTACTTC.

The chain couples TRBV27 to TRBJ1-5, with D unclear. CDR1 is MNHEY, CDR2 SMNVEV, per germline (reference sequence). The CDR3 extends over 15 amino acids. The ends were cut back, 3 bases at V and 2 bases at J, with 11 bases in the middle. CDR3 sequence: CASSLAGIGNQPQHF. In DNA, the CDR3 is TGTGCCAGCAGTTTGGCCGGGATTGGCAATCAGCCCCAGCATTTT.

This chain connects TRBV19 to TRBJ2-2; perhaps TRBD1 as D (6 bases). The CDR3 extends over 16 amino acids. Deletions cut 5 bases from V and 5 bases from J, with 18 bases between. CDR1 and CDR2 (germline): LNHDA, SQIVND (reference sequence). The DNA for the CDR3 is TGTGCCAGTAGTCCCCAACAGGGTCGGATGACCGGGGAGCTGTTTTTT. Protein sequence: CASSPQQGRMTGELFF.

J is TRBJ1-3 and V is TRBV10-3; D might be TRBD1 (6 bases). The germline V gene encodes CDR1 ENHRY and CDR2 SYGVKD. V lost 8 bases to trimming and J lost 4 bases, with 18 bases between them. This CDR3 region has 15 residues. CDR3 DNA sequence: TGTGCCATCCACCCCCAGGGGCAGTACGGAAACACCATATATTTT. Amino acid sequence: CAIHPQGQYGNTIYF.

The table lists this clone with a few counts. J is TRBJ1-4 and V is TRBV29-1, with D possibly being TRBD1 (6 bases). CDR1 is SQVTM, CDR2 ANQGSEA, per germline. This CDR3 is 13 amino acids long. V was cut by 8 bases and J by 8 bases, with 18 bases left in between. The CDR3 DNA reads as TGCAGCACCTCCAGGGGTAGGAAGGAAAAACTGTTTTTT. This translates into CSTSRGRKEKLFF.

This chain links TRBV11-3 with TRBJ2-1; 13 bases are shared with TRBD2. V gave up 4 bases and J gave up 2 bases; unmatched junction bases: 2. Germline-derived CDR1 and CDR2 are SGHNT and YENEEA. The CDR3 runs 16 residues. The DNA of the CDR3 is TGTGCCAGCAGCTCACTAGCGGGAGGGGCCTACAATGAGCAGTTCTTC. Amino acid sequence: CASSSLAGGAYNEQFF. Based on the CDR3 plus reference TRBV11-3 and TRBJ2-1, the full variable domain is EAGVVQSPRYKIIEKKQPVAFWCNPISGHNTLYWYLQNLGQGPELLIRYENEEAVDDSQLPKDRFSAERLKGVDSTLKIQPAELGDSAVYLCASSSLAGGAYNEQFFGPGTRLTVL.

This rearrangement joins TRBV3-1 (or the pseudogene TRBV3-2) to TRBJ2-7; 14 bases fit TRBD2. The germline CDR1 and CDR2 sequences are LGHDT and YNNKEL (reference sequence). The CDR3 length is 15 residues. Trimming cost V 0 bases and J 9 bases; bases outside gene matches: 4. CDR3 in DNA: TGTGCCAGCAGCCAAGAGCCGGGACTAGCGGGAGTGCAGTACTTC. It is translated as CASSQEPGLAGVQYF.

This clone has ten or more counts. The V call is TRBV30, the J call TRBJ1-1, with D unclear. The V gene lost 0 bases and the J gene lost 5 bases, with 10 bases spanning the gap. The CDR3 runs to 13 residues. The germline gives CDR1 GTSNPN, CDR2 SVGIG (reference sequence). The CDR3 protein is CAWSVGMETEAFF. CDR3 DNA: TGTGCCTGGAGTGTAGGAATGGAGACTGAAGCTTTCTTT. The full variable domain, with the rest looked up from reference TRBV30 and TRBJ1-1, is SQTIHQWPATLVQPVGSPLSLECTVEGTSNPNLYWYRQAAGRGLQLLFYSVGIGQISSEVPQNLSASRPQDRQFILSSKKLLLSDSGFYLCAWSVGMETEAFFGQGTRLTVV.

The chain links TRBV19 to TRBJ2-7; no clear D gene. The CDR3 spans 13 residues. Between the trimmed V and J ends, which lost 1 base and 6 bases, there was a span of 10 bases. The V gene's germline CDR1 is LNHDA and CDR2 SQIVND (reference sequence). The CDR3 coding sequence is TGTGCCAGTAGTATAGTGCAGGCTGGCGAGCAGTACTTC. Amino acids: CASSIVQAGEQYF.

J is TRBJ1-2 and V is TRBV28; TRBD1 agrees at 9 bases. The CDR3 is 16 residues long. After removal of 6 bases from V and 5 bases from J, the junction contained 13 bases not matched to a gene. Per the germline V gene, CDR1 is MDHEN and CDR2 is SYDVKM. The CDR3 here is CASSHPWDREPYGYTF. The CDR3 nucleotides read TGTGCCAGCAGCCACCCCTGGGACAGGGAACCTTATGGCTACACCTTC.

In DNA, the CDR3 is TGTGCCAGCAGTTTCAGGCAGTACCAGCCCCAGCATTTT. Protein: CASSFRQYQPQHF. This chain uses TRBV12-3 or TRBV12-4 with TRBJ1-5; the D is unclear. V dropped 3 bases and J dropped 7 bases, with 10 bases sitting between them. This CDR3 is 13 amino acids long.

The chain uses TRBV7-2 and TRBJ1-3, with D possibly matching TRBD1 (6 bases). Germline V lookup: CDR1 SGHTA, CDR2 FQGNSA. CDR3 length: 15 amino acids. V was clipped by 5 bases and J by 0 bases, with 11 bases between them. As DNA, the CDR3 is TGTGCCAGCAGCCTCCAGGGGAGCTCTGGAAACACCATATATTTT. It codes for CASSLQGSSGNTIYF.

CDR3 sequence: CASRLGQRKGGYTF. The CDR3 DNA reads as TGTGCCAGCAGGTTGGGACAGAGAAAAGGAGGCTACACCTTC. This chain links TRBV6-5 with TRBJ1-2; 7 bases map to TRBD1. Germline V CDR1 and CDR2: MNHEY, SVGAGI. This CDR3 spans 14 amino acids. With 6 bases clipped from V and 8 bases from J, the junction kept 12 bases outside the gene matches.

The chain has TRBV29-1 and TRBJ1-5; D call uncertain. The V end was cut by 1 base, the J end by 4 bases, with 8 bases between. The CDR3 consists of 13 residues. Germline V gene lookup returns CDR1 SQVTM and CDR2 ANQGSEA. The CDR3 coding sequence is TGCAGCGTTGAAGTTGCGATTAATCAGCCCCAGCATTTT. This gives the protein CSVEVAINQPQHF.

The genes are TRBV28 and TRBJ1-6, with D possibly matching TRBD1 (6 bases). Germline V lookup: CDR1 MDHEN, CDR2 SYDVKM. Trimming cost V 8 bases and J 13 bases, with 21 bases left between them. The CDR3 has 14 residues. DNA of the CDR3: TGTGCCAGCGCCCGGGGACAACAAAGAGATCCCCTCCACTTT. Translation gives CASARGQQRDPLHF.

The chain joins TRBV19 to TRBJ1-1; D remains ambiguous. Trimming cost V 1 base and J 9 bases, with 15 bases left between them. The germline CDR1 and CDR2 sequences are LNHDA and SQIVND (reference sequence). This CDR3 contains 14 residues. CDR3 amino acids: CASSIGSPSEKAFF. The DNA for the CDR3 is TGTGCCAGTAGTATAGGCAGTCCATCAGAAAAAGCTTTCTTT.

For the CDR3, the DNA is TGTGCCAGCAGTTTGGACAGGGAGGGCACAGATACGCAGTATTTT. Amino acid sequence: CASSLDREGTDTQYF. The chain has TRBV27 and TRBJ2-3; 8 bases align to TRBD1. Germline-derived CDR1 and CDR2 are MNHEY and SMNVEV (reference sequence). The ends lost 3 bases at V and 1 base at J; junction bases unmatched: 3. The CDR3 covers 15 residues.

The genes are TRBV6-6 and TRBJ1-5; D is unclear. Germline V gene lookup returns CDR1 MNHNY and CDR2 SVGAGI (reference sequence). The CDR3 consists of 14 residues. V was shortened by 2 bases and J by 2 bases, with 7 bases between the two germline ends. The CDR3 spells CASSYELGNQPQHF. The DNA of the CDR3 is TGTGCCAGCAGTTACGAGCTAGGCAATCAGCCCCAGCATTTT.

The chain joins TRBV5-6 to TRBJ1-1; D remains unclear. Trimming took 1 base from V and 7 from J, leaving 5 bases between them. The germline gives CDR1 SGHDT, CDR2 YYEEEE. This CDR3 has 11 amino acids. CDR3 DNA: TGTGCCAGCAGCTTGTACGGTGAAGCTTTCTTT. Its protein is CASSLYGEAFF.

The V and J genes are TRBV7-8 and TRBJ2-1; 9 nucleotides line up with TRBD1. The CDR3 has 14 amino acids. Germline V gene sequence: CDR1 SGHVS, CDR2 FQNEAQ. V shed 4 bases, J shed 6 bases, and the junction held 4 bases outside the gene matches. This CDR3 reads CASSSSTGGNEQFF. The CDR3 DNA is TGTGCCAGCAGCTCATCGACAGGGGGCAATGAGCAGTTCTTC.

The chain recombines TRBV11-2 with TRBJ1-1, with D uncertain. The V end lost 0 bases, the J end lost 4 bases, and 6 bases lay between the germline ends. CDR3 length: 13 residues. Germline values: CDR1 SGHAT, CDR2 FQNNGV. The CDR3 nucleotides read TGTGCCAGCAGCTTAGATCTAACCACTGAAGCTTTCTTT. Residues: CASSLDLTTEAFF.